The 23 T cell receptor beta chains below come from one sample, sequenced in a study of cytomegalovirus exposure and HLA in healthy donors. Primers: 60 Vbeta forward and 13 Jbeta reverse. Clones were read by immunoSEQ multiplex PCR, and TCRdb kept only the in-frame ones, dropping some. Among roughly 220,000 clones listed, roughly three quarters were seen once. Sequencing used PBMCs. Receptors were obtained from a man in his forties or fifties in good health and CMV-seronegative.

The V and J genes are TRBV27 and TRBJ1-2; D is ambiguous. Trimming left V 6 bases short and J 0 bases short, with 11 bases between. In germline, CDR1 is MNHEY, CDR2 SMNVEV (reference sequence). The CDR3 spans 14 residues. The CDR3 loop reads CASRLGGTNYGYTF. The CDR3, as DNA: TGTGCCAGCAGGCTTGGCGGGACTAACTATGGCTACACCTTC.

This clone was counted a single time. Other DNA sequences in the same sample also yield this CDR3. The J gene is TRBJ1-1, the V gene TRBV28; 9 positions match TRBD1. J lost 8 bases, V lost 3 bases, and 1 base had no gene match. Germline CDR1 and CDR2: MDHEN and SYDVKM. The CDR3 has 12 residues. CDR3 DNA: TGTGCCAGCAGTTTGGACAGGGGAGAAGCTTTCTTT. This encodes CASSLDRGEAFF.

This clone was picked up a small number of times. The gene calls are TRBV19 and TRBJ2-6; D not certain. V gave up 6 bases and J gave up 4 bases, with 13 bases separating them. Germline CDR1 and CDR2: LNHDA and SQIVND (reference sequence). This CDR3 is built from 15 residues. The CDR3, as DNA: TGTGCCAGTAGACCGAGGAATTCCGGGGCCAACGTCCTGACTTTC. As protein: CASRPRNSGANVLTF.

The V gene is TRBV30, the J gene TRBJ2-7, with 9 bases aligning to TRBD1. Germline CDR1 is GTSNPN and CDR2 is SVGIG (reference sequence). Losses at the gene ends were 5 bases for V and 6 bases for J; bases not matched to a gene: 8. CDR3 length: 13 residues. The CDR3 DNA reads as TGTGCCTGGGAAAAAAACAGGGGGCTCGAGCAGTACTTC. Amino acids: CAWEKNRGLEQYF.

V is TRBV28 and J is TRBJ2-1; TRBD1 might be the D (6 bases). This CDR3 is built from 15 residues. Germline lookup yields CDR1 MDHEN and CDR2 SYDVKM. The germline V and J ends were trimmed by 7 bases and 1 base, with 14 bases remaining between them. This CDR3 reads CASTQGTGSYNEQFF. CDR3 coding DNA: TGTGCCAGCACCCAAGGAACAGGGTCCTACAATGAGCAGTTCTTC.

This chain links TRBV19 with TRBJ2-7; 7 bases match TRBD1. The CDR3 loop spans 15 amino acids. Trimming cost V 2 bases and J 0 bases; bases outside gene matches: 4. CDR1 and CDR2 (germline): LNHDA, SQIVND (reference sequence). For the CDR3, the DNA is TGTGCCAGTAGTATAAGGGGGACAGTCTCCTACGAGCAGTACTTC. It specifies CASSIRGTVSYEQYF.

The chain uses TRBV6-5 and TRBJ2-5; D might be TRBD1 (6 bases). The better agreement between TRBJ2-7 and the DNA end casts doubt on the J call. The CDR3 contains 15 residues. Germline V gene lookup returns CDR1 MNHEY and CDR2 SVGAGI. DNA of the CDR3: TGTGCCAGCACCCTACAAGGTCAGGGGAGCTACGAGCAGTACTTC. Translated, it gives CASTLQGQGSYEQYF.

This clone was picked up a small number of times. The chain joins TRBV28 to TRBJ2-7, with D uncertain. The CDR3 extends over 13 amino acids. The germline V and J ends were trimmed by 4 bases and 0 bases, with 7 bases remaining between them. The germline V gene encodes CDR1 MDHEN and CDR2 SYDVKM. Written as DNA, the CDR3 is TGTGCCAGCAGTTGGGCCAACTCCTACGAGCAGTACTTC. This translates into CASSWANSYEQYF.

V usage is TRBV6-5 and J usage is TRBJ2-3; 10 bases map to TRBD2. Germline V gene sequence: CDR1 MNHEY, CDR2 SVGAGI. The CDR3 covers 14 residues. V shed 2 bases, J shed 4 bases, and the junction held 0 bases outside the gene matches. As DNA, the CDR3 is TGTGCCAGCAGTTACGGGACTAGCGCAGATACGCAGTATTTT. Encoded protein: CASSYGTSADTQYF.

This clone was seen a handful of times. The V gene is TRBV2, the J gene TRBJ2-7, with D possibly TRBD2 on 5 matching bases. The CDR3 extends over 11 amino acids. V was clipped by 8 bases and J by 0 bases, with 5 bases between them. Germline-derived CDR1 and CDR2 are SNHLY and FYNNEI. The CDR3 protein is CASGSSYEQYF. For the CDR3, the DNA is TGTGCCAGCGGGAGCTCCTACGAGCAGTACTTC.

J is TRBJ2-2 and V is TRBV29-1; 9 nucleotides align to TRBD2. This CDR3 spans 13 amino acids. The J segment lost 4 bases and the V segment lost 6 bases, leaving 3 bases of the junction unmatched. Germline-derived CDR1 and CDR2 are SQVTM and ANQGSEA. In DNA form, the CDR3 reads TGCAGCGTCGGACTAGCGACCACCGGGGAGCTGTTTTTT. It specifies CSVGLATTGELFF.

In its sample, this clone was seen a few times. The V and J genes are TRBV27 and TRBJ2-1; the D gene is possibly TRBD1 (6 bases). The germline V gene encodes CDR1 MNHEY and CDR2 SMNVEV (reference sequence). The V end lost 6 bases, the J end lost 14 bases, and 23 bases lay between the germline ends. The CDR3 spans 14 residues. For the CDR3, the DNA is TGTGCCAGCAGGAAGACCGGGACAAGAGTTCCGGAGTTCTTC. Its protein is CASRKTGTRVPEFF.

This chain connects TRBV30 to TRBJ1-1; a possible D gene is TRBD1 (6 bases). CDR3 length: 16 amino acids. Germline CDR1 reads GTSNPN; CDR2 reads SVGIG (reference sequence). Trimming pared 0 bases from V and 4 bases from J, leaving 18 bases between. This CDR3 reads CAWSVSGTRRGTEAFF. The CDR3 nucleotides read TGTGCCTGGAGTGTTAGTGGGACAAGAAGAGGCACTGAAGCTTTCTTT.

The gene calls are TRBV7-2 and TRBJ1-4; D unresolved. Germline V gives CDR1 SGHTA, CDR2 FQGNSA. There are 13 residues in the CDR3. Deletions cut 5 bases from V and 10 bases from J, with 14 bases between. This CDR3 reads CASSLGPLGKLFF. The DNA of the CDR3 is TGTGCCAGCAGCCTTGGGCCCTTGGGAAAACTGTTTTTT.

This clone appeared a few times. V gene TRBV19 combines with J gene TRBJ2-5; TRBD1 matches 11 bases. The CDR3 is made up of 15 amino acids. Trimming removed 8 bases from V and 2 bases from J; junction bases left unmatched: 7. Germline CDR1 and CDR2: LNHDA and SQIVND (reference sequence). The CDR3 spells CASRRGDRGQETQYF. CDR3 DNA sequence: TGTGCCAGTCGCCGAGGGGACAGGGGGCAAGAGACCCAGTACTTC.

The V call is TRBV6-5, the J call TRBJ2-3, with TRBD1 matching 8 bases. CDR3 length: 15 amino acids. The germline CDR1 and CDR2 sequences are MNHEY and SVGAGI. The trim removed 10 bases at V and 3 bases at J, leaving 12 bases unmatched. CDR3 in DNA: TGTGCCATCCAAGCCGGGACAGGTAGTACAGATACGCAGTATTTT. Translated, it gives CAIQAGTGSTDTQYF.

This clone has only one observation. The chain combines TRBV5-5 with TRBJ2-3, with 9 bases lining up with TRBD2. The CDR3 has 15 amino acids. The V and J ends lost 4 bases and 0 bases, in that order; junction bases with no gene match: 3. The germline CDR1 and CDR2 sequences are SGHKS and YYEKEE (reference sequence). Here the CDR3 reads CASSISGGSTDTQYF. The CDR3 bases are TGTGCCAGCAGCATTAGCGGGGGCAGCACAGATACGCAGTATTTT.

This chain connects TRBV6-5 to TRBJ2-1, with TRBD2 matching over 10 bases. J was trimmed by 9 bases and V by 1 base; bases with no gene match: 9. Germline V gives CDR1 MNHEY, CDR2 SVGAGI. This CDR3 has 16 residues. For the CDR3, the DNA is TGTGCCAGCAGTTACTATAGGCTAGCGGGAGCCAGTGAGCAGTTCTTC. Translating it yields CASSYYRLAGASEQFF.

J is TRBJ2-1 and V is TRBV5-4; the D gene is possibly TRBD2 (6 bases). V shed 2 bases and J shed 9 bases, with 12 bases lying between them. The germline V gene has CDR1 SGHNT and CDR2 YYREEE (reference sequence). This CDR3 is built from 13 residues. The CDR3: CASSLADGGEQFF. CDR3 bases: TGTGCCAGCAGCTTAGCGGACGGGGGTGAGCAGTTCTTC. The whole variable domain, filled in from reference TRBV5-4 and TRBJ2-1, reads ETGVTQSPTHLIKTRGQQVTLRCSSQSGHNTVSWYQQALGQGPQFIFQYYREEENGRGNFPPRFSGLQFPNYSSELNVNALELDDSALYLCASSLADGGEQFFGPGTRLTVL.

The V gene is TRBV6-1, the J gene TRBJ1-1; possible D gene TRBD1, 6 bases. Trimming removed 5 bases from V and 2 bases from J, with 12 bases in between. Germline loops: CDR1 MNHNS, CDR2 SASEGT. The CDR3 spans 14 residues. The chain's CDR3 is CASSMTGKNTEAFF. DNA for the CDR3: TGTGCCAGCAGTATGACAGGAAAAAACACTGAAGCTTTCTTT.

The V and J genes are TRBV7-3 and TRBJ2-2; 8 bases align to TRBD1. Germline V gene lookup returns CDR1 SGHTA and CDR2 FQGTGA. V dropped 3 bases and J dropped 7; count of bases not matched to a gene: 7. The CDR3 is made up of 15 amino acids. The DNA for the CDR3 is TGTGCCAGCAGCTTTGCAGGGGGCGGAGGCGGGGAGCTGTTTTTT. Its protein product is CASSFAGGGGGELFF.

The rearrangement joins TRBV28 to TRBJ1-5, with 10 bases fitting TRBD1. Germline V gives CDR1 MDHEN, CDR2 SYDVKM. This CDR3 region has 15 residues. V trimming: 5 bases; J trimming: 7 bases; junction bases outside the gene matches: 8. CDR3 nucleotides: TGTGCCAGCAGTCCGACAGGGGGCGTTACACAGCCCCAGCATTTT. Amino acids: CASSPTGGVTQPQHF. Full variable domain (rest looked up from reference TRBV28 and TRBJ1-5): DVKVTQSSRYLVKRTGEKVFLECVQDMDHENMFWYRQDPGLGLRLIYFSYDVKMKEKGDIPEGYSVSREKKERFSLILESASTNQTSMYLCASSPTGGVTQPQHFGDGTRLSIL.

The chain employs TRBV28 and TRBJ2-7; TRBD1 matches 7 bases. The length of the CDR3 is 13 residues. Germline V gene sequence: CDR1 MDHEN, CDR2 SYDVKM. With V trimmed by 6 bases and J by 6 bases, 8 bases remained unmatched. The chain's CDR3 is CASSNRGGGEQYF. As DNA, the CDR3 is TGTGCCAGCAGCAACAGGGGTGGTGGCGAGCAGTACTTC.